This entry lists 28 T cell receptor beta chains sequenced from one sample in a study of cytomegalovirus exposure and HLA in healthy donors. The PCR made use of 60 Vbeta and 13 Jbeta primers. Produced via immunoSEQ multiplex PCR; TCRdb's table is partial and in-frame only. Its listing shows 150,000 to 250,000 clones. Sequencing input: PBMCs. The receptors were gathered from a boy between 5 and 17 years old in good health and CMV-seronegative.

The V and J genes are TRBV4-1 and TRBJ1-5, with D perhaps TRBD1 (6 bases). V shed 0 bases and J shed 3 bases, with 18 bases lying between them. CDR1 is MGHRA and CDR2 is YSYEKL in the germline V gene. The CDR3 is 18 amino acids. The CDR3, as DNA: TGCGCCAGCAGCCAAGATCGCCAGGGGCGAGGGGTCAATCAGCCCCAGCATTTT. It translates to CASSQDRQGRGVNQPQHF.

The CDR3 sequence is CASSLLGKGQDTQYF. The CDR3 DNA reads as TGCGCCAGCAGCTTGTTAGGGAAGGGACAAGATACGCAGTATTTT. The rearrangement joins TRBV5-1 to TRBJ2-3, with a tentative D call TRBD1 (6 bases). The CDR3 is made up of 15 amino acids. CDR1 is SGHRS, CDR2 YFSETQ, per germline. V was pared by 1 base and J by 5 bases, with 14 bases between.

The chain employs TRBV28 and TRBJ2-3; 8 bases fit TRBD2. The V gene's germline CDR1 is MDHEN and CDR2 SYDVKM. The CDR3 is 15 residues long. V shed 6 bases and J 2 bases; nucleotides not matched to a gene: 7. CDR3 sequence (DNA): TGTGCCAGCAGCCCCGGGGGGGCCCTCACAGATACGCAGTATTTT. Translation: CASSPGGALTDTQYF.

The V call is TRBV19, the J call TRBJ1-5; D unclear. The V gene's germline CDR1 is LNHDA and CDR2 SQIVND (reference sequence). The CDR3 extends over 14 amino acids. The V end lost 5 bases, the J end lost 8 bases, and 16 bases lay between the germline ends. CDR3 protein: CASSVRSVMEPQHF. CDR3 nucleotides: TGTGCCAGTAGTGTACGGTCGGTAATGGAGCCCCAGCATTTT.

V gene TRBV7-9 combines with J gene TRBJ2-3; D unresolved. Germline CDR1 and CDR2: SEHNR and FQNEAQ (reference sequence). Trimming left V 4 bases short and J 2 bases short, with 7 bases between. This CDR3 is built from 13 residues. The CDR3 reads CASSSQHTDTQYF. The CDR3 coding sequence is TGTGCCAGCAGCTCGCAACACACAGATACGCAGTATTTT.

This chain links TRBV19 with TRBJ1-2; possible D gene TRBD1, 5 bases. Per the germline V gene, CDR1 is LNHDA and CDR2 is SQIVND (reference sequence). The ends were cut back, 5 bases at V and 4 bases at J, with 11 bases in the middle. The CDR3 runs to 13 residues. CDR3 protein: CASSVRVGYGYTF. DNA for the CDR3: TGTGCCAGTAGTGTCAGGGTAGGCTATGGCTACACCTTC. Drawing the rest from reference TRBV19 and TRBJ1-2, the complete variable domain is DGGITQSPKYLFRKEGQNVTLSCEQNLNHDAMYWYRQDPGQGLRLIYYSQIVNDFQKGDIAEGYSVSREKKESFPLTVTSAQKNPTAFYLCASSVRVGYGYTFGSGTRLTVV.

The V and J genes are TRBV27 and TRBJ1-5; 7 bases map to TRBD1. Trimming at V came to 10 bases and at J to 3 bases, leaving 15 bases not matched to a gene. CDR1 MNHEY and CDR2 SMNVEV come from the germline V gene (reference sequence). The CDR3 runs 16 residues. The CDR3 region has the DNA TGTGCCACCCCTTCCATCCGGGACAGTACCAATCAGCCCCAGCATTTT. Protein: CATPSIRDSTNQPQHF.

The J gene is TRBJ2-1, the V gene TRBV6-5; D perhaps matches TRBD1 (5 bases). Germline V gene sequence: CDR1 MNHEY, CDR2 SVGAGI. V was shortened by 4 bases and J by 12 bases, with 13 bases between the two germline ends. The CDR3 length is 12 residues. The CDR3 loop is CASSSPQGWQFF. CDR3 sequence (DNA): TGTGCCAGCAGTTCCCCCCAGGGTTGGCAGTTCTTC.

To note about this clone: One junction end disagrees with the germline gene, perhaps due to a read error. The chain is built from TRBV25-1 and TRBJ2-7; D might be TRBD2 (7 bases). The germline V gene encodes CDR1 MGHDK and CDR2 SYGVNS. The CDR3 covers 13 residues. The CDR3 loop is CASRESGEGEQYF. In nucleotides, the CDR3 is TGTGCCAGCCGTGAATCAGGGGAGGGCGAGCAGTACTTC.

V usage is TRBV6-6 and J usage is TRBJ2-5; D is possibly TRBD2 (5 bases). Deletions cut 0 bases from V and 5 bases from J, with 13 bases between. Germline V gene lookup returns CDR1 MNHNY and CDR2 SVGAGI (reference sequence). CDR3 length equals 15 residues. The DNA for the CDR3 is TGTGCCAGCAGTTACTCGATGGAGGCCCGCGAGACCCAGTACTTC. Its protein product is CASSYSMEARETQYF.

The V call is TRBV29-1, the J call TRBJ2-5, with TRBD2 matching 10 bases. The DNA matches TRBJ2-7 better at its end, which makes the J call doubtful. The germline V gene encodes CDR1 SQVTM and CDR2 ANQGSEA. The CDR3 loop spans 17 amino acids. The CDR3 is CSVTGQTSGLRSYEQYF. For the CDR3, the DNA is TGCAGCGTCACGGGACAGACTAGCGGGTTACGCTCCTACGAGCAGTACTTC.

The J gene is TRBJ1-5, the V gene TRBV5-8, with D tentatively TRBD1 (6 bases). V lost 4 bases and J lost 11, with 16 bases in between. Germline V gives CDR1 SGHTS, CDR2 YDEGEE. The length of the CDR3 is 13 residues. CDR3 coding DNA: TGTGCCAGCAGCATGCGTGGACAGACTACCCAGCATTTT. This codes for CASSMRGQTTQHF. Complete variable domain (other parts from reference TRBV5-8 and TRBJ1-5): EAGVTQSPTHLIKTRGQQATLRCSPISGHTSVYWYQQALGLGLQFLLWYDEGEERNRGNFPPRFSGRQFPNYSSELNVNALELEDSALYLCASSMRGQTTQHFGDGTRLSIL.

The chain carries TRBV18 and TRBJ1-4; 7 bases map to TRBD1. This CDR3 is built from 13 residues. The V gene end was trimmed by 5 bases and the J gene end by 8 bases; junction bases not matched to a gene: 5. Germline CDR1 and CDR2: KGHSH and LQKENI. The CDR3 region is CASSAGTEEKLFF. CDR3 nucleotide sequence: TGTGCCAGCTCAGCAGGGACAGAAGAAAAACTGTTTTTT.

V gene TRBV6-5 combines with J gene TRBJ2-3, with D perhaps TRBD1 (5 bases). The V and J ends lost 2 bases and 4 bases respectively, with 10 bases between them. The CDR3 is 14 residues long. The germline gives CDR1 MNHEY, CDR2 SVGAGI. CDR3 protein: CASSYQGEADTQYF. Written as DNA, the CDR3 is TGTGCCAGCAGTTACCAGGGTGAGGCAGATACGCAGTATTTT.

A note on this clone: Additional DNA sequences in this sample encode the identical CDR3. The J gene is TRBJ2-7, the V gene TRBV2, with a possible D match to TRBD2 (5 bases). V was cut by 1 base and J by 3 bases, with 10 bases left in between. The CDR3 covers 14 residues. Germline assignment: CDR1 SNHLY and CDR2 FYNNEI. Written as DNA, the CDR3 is TGTGCCAGCAGTGAAGAAGCGGCTAACTACGAGCAGTACTTC. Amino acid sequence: CASSEEAANYEQYF.

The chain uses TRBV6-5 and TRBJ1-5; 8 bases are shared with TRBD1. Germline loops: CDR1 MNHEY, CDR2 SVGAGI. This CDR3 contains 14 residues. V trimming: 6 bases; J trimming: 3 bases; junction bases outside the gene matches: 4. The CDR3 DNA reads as TGTGCCAGCAGCCGACAGGGGATCAATCAGCCCCAGCATTTT. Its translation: CASSRQGINQPQHF.

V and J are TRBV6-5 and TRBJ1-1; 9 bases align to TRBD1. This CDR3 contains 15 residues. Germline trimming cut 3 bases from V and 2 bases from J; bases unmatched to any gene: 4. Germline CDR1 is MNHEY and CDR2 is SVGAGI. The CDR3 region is CASSYGDRANTEAFF. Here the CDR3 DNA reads TGTGCCAGCAGTTATGGGGACAGGGCAAACACTGAAGCTTTCTTT.

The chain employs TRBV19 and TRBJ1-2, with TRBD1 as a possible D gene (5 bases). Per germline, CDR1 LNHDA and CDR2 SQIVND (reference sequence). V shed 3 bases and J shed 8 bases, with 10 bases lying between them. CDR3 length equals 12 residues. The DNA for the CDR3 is TGTGCCAGTAGTATCGTTGGGGGGGGCTACACCTTC. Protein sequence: CASSIVGGGYTF.

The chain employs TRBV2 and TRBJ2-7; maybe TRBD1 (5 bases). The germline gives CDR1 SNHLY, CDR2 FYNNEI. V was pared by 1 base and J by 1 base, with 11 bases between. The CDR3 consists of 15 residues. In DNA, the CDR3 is TGTGCCAGCAGTGAAGACCGTAGGGGTTCCTACGAGCAGTACTTC. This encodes CASSEDRRGSYEQYF. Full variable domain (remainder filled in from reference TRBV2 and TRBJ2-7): EPEVTQTPSHQVTQMGQEVILRCVPISNHLYFYWYRQILGQKVEFLVSFYNNEISEKSEIFDDQFSVERPDGSNFTLKIRSTKLEDSAMYFCASSEDRRGSYEQYFGPGTRLTVT.

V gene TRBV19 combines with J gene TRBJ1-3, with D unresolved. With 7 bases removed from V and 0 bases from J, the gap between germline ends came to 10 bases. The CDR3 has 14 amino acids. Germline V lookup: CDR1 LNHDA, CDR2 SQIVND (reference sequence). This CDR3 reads CASTEQISGNTIYF. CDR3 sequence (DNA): TGTGCCAGTACTGAACAGATCTCTGGAAACACCATATATTTT. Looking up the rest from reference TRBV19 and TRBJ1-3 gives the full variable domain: DGGITQSPKYLFRKEGQNVTLSCEQNLNHDAMYWYRQDPGQGLRLIYYSQIVNDFQKGDIAEGYSVSREKKESFPLTVTSAQKNPTAFYLCASTEQISGNTIYFGEGSWLTVV.

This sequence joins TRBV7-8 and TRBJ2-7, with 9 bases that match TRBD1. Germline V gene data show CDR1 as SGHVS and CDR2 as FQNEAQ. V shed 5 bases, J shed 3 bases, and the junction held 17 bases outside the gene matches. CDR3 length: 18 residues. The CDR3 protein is CASSVHGTGWGGRYEQYF. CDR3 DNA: TGTGCCAGCAGCGTCCACGGGACAGGGTGGGGGGGACGCTACGAGCAGTACTTC.

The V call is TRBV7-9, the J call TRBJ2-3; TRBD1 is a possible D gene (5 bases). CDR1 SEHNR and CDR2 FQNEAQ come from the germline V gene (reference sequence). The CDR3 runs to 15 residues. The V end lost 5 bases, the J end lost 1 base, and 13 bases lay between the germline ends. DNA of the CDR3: TGTGCCAGCAGCGCCCAGGGTCTGGGCACAGATACGCAGTATTTT. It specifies CASSAQGLGTDTQYF.

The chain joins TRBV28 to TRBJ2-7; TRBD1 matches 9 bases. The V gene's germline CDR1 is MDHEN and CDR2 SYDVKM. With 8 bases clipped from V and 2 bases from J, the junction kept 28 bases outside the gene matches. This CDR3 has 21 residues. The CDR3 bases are TGTGCCAGCGCTGGACAGGGGTTACTATTAGGGGCGGGGGTCCTTACCTACGAGCAGTACTTC. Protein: CASAGQGLLLGAGVLTYEQYF.

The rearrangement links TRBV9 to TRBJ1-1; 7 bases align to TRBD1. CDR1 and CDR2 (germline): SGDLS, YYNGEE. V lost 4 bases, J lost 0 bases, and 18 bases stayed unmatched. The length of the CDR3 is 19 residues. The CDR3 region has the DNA TGTGCCAGCAGCACCTCCCTCCGGGACAGCCGGACTTTGAACACTGAAGCTTTCTTT. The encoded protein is CASSTSLRDSRTLNTEAFF.

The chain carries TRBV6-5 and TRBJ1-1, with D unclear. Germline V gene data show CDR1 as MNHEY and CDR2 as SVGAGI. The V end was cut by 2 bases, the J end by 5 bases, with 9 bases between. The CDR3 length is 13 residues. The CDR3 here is CASSYVGQTEAFF. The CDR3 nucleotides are TGTGCCAGCAGTTACGTTGGGCAAACTGAAGCTTTCTTT.

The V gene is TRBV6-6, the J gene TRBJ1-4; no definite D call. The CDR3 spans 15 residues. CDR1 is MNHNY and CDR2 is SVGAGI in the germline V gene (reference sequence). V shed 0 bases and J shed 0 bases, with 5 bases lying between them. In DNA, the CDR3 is TGTGCCAGCAGTTACTCTGAGGCAACTAATGAAAAACTGTTTTTT. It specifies CASSYSEATNEKLFF.

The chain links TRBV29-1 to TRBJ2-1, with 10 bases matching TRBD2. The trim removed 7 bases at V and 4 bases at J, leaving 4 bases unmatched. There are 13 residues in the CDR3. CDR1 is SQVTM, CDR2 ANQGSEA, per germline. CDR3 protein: CSAWTSGYNEQFF. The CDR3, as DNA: TGCAGCGCCTGGACTAGCGGATACAATGAGCAGTTCTTC.

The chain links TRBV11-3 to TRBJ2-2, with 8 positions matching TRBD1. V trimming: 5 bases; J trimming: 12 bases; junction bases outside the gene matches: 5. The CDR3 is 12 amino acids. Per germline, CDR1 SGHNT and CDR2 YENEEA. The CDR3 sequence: CASSQGTGQLFF. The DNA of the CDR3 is TGTGCCAGCAGCCAGGGGACAGGACAGCTGTTTTTT.